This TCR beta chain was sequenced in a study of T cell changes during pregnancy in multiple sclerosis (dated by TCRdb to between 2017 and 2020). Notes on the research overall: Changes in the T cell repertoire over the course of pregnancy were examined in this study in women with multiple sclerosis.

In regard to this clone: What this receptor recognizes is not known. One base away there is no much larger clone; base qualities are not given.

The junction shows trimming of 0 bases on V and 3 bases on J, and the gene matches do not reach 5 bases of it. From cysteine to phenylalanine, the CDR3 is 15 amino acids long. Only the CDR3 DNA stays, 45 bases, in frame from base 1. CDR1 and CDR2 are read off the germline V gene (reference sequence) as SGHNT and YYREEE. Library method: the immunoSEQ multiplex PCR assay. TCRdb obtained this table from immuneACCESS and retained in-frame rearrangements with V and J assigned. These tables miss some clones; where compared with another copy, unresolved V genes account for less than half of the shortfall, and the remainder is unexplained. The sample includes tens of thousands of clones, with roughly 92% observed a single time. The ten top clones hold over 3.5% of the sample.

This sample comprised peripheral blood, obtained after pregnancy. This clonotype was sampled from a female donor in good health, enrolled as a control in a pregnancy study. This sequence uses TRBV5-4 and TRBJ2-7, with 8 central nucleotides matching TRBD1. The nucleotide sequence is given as TGTGCCAGCAGCTTGGGTCCAGGGGGCGACTACGAGCAGTACTTC. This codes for CASSLGPGGDYEQYF.